The subject of this entry is one T cell receptor (beta chain). Its antigen is undetermined. This entry comes from a study of T cells in localized non-small cell lung cancer. Overall study findings and caveats: Sequencing was restricted to one tumor region; therefore, heterogeneity remains possible. Prolonged overall survival went with higher T cell density in the blood. Maximal T cell clonality occurred in uninvolved adjacent lung, with tumor ranking below it. Of the top 100 tumor clones, median 57 were in adjacent lung, some 29 among its top 100.

Only in-frame clones appear in the TCRdb table, and some are missing; sequencing was by immunoSEQ multiplex PCR. The sample gives about 2,700 clones, 25% of which show up once; approximately 14% is in the top ten. CDR1 and CDR2 from the germline V gene are MNHGY and SAAAGT. The CDR3 runs 17 residues. Deletions cut 0 bases from V and 0 bases from J, with 12 bases between. The clonotype was recovered from an older female donor with stage I lung adenocarcinoma. The rearrangement uses TRBV6-8 and TRBJ1-5, with D possibly being TRBD1 (5 bases). Here the sequenced sample was lung tumor tissue, taken before any cancer treatment. For the CDR3, the DNA is TGTGCCAGCAGTTACTCCCCGGGAGGGGCTAGCAATCAGCCCCAGCATTTT. Amino acid sequence: CASSYSPGGASNQPQHF.